One and the same sample provided the 10 T cell receptor beta chains below, sequenced in a study of blood T cell repertoires in COVID-19. Assay: immunoSEQ multiplex PCR; the TCRdb copy retains only in-frame clones and omits some. The top ten clones hold around a tenth of a sample with hundreds of thousands of clones, over 75% of them seen once. The specimen was PBMCs or T cells enriched from blood (not recorded which). These receptors were taken from a woman aged 40 to 50 who had recovered from COVID-19.

V gene TRBV30 combines with J gene TRBJ2-3; 8 bases align to TRBD2. The CDR3 spans 12 residues. Germline V gene lookup returns CDR1 GTSNPN and CDR2 SVGIG (reference sequence). After removal of 7 bases from V and 6 bases from J, the junction contained 6 bases not matched to a gene. CDR3 bases: TGTGCCTACGGGGGGGCGGGGGATACGCAGTATTTT. Its translation: CAYGGAGDTQYF. The full variable domain, its missing parts supplied by reference TRBV30 and TRBJ2-3, is SQTIHQWPATLVQPVGSPLSLECTVEGTSNPNLYWYRQAAGRGLQLLFYSVGIGQISSEVPQNLSASRPQDRQFILSSKKLLLSDSGFYLCAYGGAGDTQYFGPGTRLTVL.

This rearrangement joins TRBV20-1 to TRBJ2-3; 9 nucleotides agree with TRBD2. This CDR3 has 14 amino acids. Looked up from germline, CDR1 is DFQATT and CDR2 is SNEGSKA (reference sequence). The V gene end was trimmed by 3 bases and the J gene end by 5 bases; junction bases not matched to a gene: 6. The DNA for the CDR3 is TGCAGTGCTAGTAATGCGGGGGGGCTAGATACGCAGTATTTT. This encodes CSASNAGGLDTQYF.

The chain combines TRBV7-9 with TRBJ2-6; 8 nucleotides agree with TRBD1. The germline CDR1 and CDR2 sequences are SEHNR and FQNEAQ (reference sequence). J was trimmed by 2 bases and V by 5 bases; bases with no gene match: 2. This CDR3 region has 15 residues. The CDR3 nucleotides read TGTGCCAGCAGCCTCAGGGGGCCTGGGGCCAACGTCCTGACTTTC. The encoded protein is CASSLRGPGANVLTF.

The chain employs TRBV5-1 and TRBJ1-4, with 9 bases lining up with TRBD1. Germline V CDR1 and CDR2: SGHRS, YFSETQ. The ends lost 4 bases at V and 7 bases at J; junction bases unmatched: 14. This CDR3 has 17 amino acids. The DNA of the CDR3 is TGCGCCAGCAGCAGAAGAGACACAGGGGGCTCGGGTGAAAAACTGTTTTTT. Protein product: CASSRRDTGGSGEKLFF.

The V and J genes are TRBV2 and TRBJ2-1, with 11 bases lining up with TRBD1. Germline lookup yields CDR1 SNHLY and CDR2 FYNNEI. The CDR3 sequence is 16 residues long. V trimming: 1 base; J trimming: 12 bases; junction bases outside the gene matches: 11. The CDR3, as DNA: TGTGCCAGCAGTGAAGTGCTACCGGGACAGGGGGTTCGGCAGTTCTTC. Amino acids: CASSEVLPGQGVRQFF.

The chain couples TRBV25-1 to TRBJ2-2; a weak D match, TRBD1 (6 bases). V was cut by 8 bases and J by 0 bases, with 10 bases left in between. The CDR3 sequence is 14 residues long. Germline-derived CDR1 and CDR2 are MGHDK and SYGVNS. CDR3 nucleotide sequence: TGTGCCAGCCGGGACACCGCGAACACCGGGGAGCTGTTTTTT. Translated, it gives CASRDTANTGELFF.

The chain combines TRBV6-2 or TRBV6-3 with TRBJ2-2, with TRBD2 matching 14 bases. Germline CDR1 reads MNHEY; CDR2 reads SVGEGT. Trimming took 4 bases from V and 1 from J; bases not matched to a gene: 5. The CDR3 sequence is 18 residues long. Here the CDR3 DNA reads TGTGCCAGCAGTTCGGGGACTAGCGGGAGTGAGAACACCGGGGAGCTGTTTTTT. As protein: CASSSGTSGSENTGELFF.

The chain couples TRBV7-9 to TRBJ2-1; D remains unclear. The CDR3 length is 14 residues. CDR1 and CDR2 (germline): SEHNR, FQNEAQ (reference sequence). The V end was cut by 5 bases, the J end by 5 bases, with 13 bases between. CDR3 DNA: TGTGCCAGCAGCCTTGTTGAGAGAAACAATGAGCAGTTCTTC. It yields the protein CASSLVERNNEQFF.

The CDR3 sequence: CASSPGTGAPKEQYF. The CDR3 DNA is TGTGCCAGCAGTCCCGGGACAGGGGCTCCCAAGGAGCAGTACTTC. The chain recombines TRBV6-2 or TRBV6-3 with TRBJ2-7, with 10 bases that match TRBD1. The CDR3 spans 15 residues. CDR1 is MNHEY and CDR2 is SVGEGT in the germline V gene. Trimming took 5 bases from V and 7 from J; bases not matched to a gene: 11.

The rearrangement uses TRBV19 and TRBJ2-1; possible D gene TRBD1, 6 bases. The germline V gene has CDR1 LNHDA and CDR2 SQIVND (reference sequence). Trimming removed 4 bases at V and 4 bases at J, with 17 bases between. This CDR3 is built from 16 residues. DNA of the CDR3: TGTGCCAGTAGTAGCACCGGGACACGGGTTTACAATGAGCAGTTCTTC. Translating gives CASSSTGTRVYNEQFF. Variable domain in full (rest from reference TRBV19 and TRBJ2-1): DGGITQSPKYLFRKEGQNVTLSCEQNLNHDAMYWYRQDPGQGLRLIYYSQIVNDFQKGDIAEGYSVSREKKESFPLTVTSAQKNPTAFYLCASSSTGTRVYNEQFFGPGTRLTVL.